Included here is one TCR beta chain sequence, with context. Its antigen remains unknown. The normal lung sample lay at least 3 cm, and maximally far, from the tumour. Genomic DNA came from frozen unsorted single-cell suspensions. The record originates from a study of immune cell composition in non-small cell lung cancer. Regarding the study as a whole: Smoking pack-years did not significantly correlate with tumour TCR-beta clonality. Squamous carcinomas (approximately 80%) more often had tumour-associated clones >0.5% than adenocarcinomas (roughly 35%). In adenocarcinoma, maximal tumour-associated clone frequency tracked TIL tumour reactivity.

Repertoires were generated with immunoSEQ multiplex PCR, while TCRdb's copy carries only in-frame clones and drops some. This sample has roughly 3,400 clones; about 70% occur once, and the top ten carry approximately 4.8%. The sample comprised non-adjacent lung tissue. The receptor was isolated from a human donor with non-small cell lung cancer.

This CDR3 reads CASAWAPGTANTEAFF. In DNA form, the CDR3 reads TGTGCCAGCGCCTGGGCCCCCGGGACAGCCAACACTGAAGCTTTCTTT. The chain couples TRBV7-8 to TRBJ1-1; 7 nucleotides agree with TRBD1. After removal of 8 bases from V and 2 bases from J, the junction contained 14 bases not matched to a gene. Per germline, CDR1 SGHVS and CDR2 FQNEAQ. The CDR3 is made up of 16 amino acids.